This TCR beta chain was sequenced for a study of blood T cell repertoires in COVID-19. Study-wide context: Both acute and convalescent COVID-19 samples were obtained from the United States, Italy and Spain. From T cells, B-cell-depleted T cells, or PBMCs came the material, which was cDNA or gDNA.

V lost 7 bases and J lost 2, with 21 bases in between. CDR3 length equals 18 residues. CDR1 WNHNN and CDR2 SYGVQD come from the germline V gene (reference sequence). In the original workflow: By means of reference gene primer amplification, nucleated cell counts were estimated. Repertoires were generated with immunoSEQ multiplex PCR, while TCRdb's copy carries only in-frame clones and drops some. V and J calls and clone size are copied from that table; D and trimming were computed from the DNA. The sample holds roughly 200,000 clones; 65% to 90% are singletons and the top ten take roughly 12%. Participants had their cohort set by participant-reported clinical history.

This sequence originates from a middle-aged man who had recovered from COVID-19. This chain joins TRBV10-1 and TRBJ2-6; no firm D call. Sequenced sample: PBMCs or T cells enriched from blood (not recorded which). The CDR3 region has the DNA TGCGCCAGCACCCCCAAGAGGAAACTCTGGGCTGGGGCCAACGTCCTGACTTTC. Translation gives CASTPKRKLWAGANVLTF.